These 27 T cell receptor beta chains share one sample of origin, sequenced in a study of cytomegalovirus exposure and HLA in healthy donors. PCR used 60 Vbeta primers and 13 Jbeta primers. Clones were sequenced by immunoSEQ multiplex PCR, and TCRdb holds only the in-frame ones, with some missing. The data show roughly 150,000 clones, around four fifths seen once. The specimen was PBMCs. These receptors all stem from a man aged 50-60 years in good health and CMV-seropositive.

The V and J genes are TRBV28 and TRBJ1-1; no clear D gene. Looked up from germline, CDR1 is MDHEN and CDR2 is SYDVKM. This CDR3 is 12 amino acids long. Deletions cut 4 bases from V and 3 bases from J, with 6 bases between. CDR3 protein: CASSSQDTEAFF. CDR3 nucleotides: TGTGCCAGCAGTTCCCAGGACACTGAAGCTTTCTTT.

V usage is TRBV15 and J usage is TRBJ2-3; 11 nucleotides line up with TRBD1. V dropped 0 bases and J dropped 4; count of bases not matched to a gene: 6. The CDR3 covers 17 residues. Germline CDR1 reads LNHNV; CDR2 reads YYDKDF (reference sequence). For the CDR3, the DNA is TGTGCCACCAGCAGAGATTTGGTGGGACAGGGGGCAGATACGCAGTATTTT. This encodes CATSRDLVGQGADTQYF. Complete variable domain (other parts from reference TRBV15 and TRBJ2-3): DAMVIQNPRYQVTQFGKPVTLSCSQTLNHNVMYWYQQKSSQAPKLLFHYYDKDFNNEADTPDNFQSRRPNTSFCFLDIRSPGLGDTAMYLCATSRDLVGQGADTQYFGPGTRLTVL.

The chain carries TRBV9 and TRBJ2-5; tentative D call: TRBD1 (6 bases). This CDR3 is built from 15 residues. V was cut by 2 bases and J by 4 bases, with 15 bases left in between. Germline-derived CDR1 and CDR2 are SGDLS and YYNGEE. This chain's CDR3 is CASSVSPLGGETQYF. The CDR3 coding sequence is TGTGCCAGCAGCGTTAGCCCGCTAGGGGGAGAGACCCAGTACTTC.

Note on this clone: The junction shows a germline mismatch at one end, possibly a read error. The chain recombines TRBV7-9 with TRBJ2-7, with 12 bases aligning to TRBD2. Germline V CDR1 and CDR2: SEHNR, FQNEAQ (reference sequence). The CDR3 is made up of 16 amino acids. CDR3 sequence (DNA): TGTTCCAGCAGCTTAGCGACTAGCGGGAGCTCCTACGAGCAGTACTTC. Translated: CSSSLATSGSSYEQYF.

Turning to this clone: Other DNA sequences within the sample encode an identical CDR3. The J gene is TRBJ1-1, the V gene TRBV29-1, with D hard to call. V was cut by 7 bases and J by 1 base, with 10 bases left in between. The CDR3 has 12 residues. Germline V gene data show CDR1 as SQVTM and CDR2 as ANQGSEA. The CDR3 coding sequence is TGCAGCGCTCTAGAACGGAACACTGAAGCTTTCTTT. Translated: CSALERNTEAFF.

The table lists this clone with a few counts. The chain has TRBV6-6 and TRBJ2-2; possibly TRBD1 for D (6 bases). Germline V gene data show CDR1 as MNHNY and CDR2 as SVGAGI (reference sequence). CDR3 length: 15 amino acids. V was cut by 0 bases and J by 7 bases, with 12 bases left in between. DNA for the CDR3: TGTGCCAGCAGTTACTCGATGGGGGCAGGCGGGGAGCTGTTTTTT. Amino acids: CASSYSMGAGGELFF.

The chain combines TRBV7-2 with TRBJ2-5, with TRBD1 as a possible D gene (5 bases). In germline, CDR1 is SGHTA, CDR2 FQGNSA. Trimming took off 3 bases at V and 5 bases at J, with 13 bases between the two ends. This CDR3 has 14 residues. CDR3 sequence: CASSFLLGHETQYF. In DNA form, the CDR3 reads TGTGCCAGCAGCTTTTTATTGGGGCACGAGACCCAGTACTTC.

This sequence joins TRBV19 and TRBJ1-1, with D tentatively TRBD1 (5 bases). This CDR3 is built from 13 residues. V lost 7 bases and J 1 base, leaving 10 bases between the germline ends. Germline V lookup: CDR1 LNHDA, CDR2 SQIVND (reference sequence). The CDR3 sequence: CASNRGGNTEAFF. DNA of the CDR3: TGTGCCAGTAATAGGGGCGGGAACACTGAAGCTTTCTTT.

This clone was recorded a few times. This chain links TRBV30 with TRBJ2-2; 7 bases are a match to TRBD1. The CDR3 loop spans 15 amino acids. Germline-derived CDR1 and CDR2 are GTSNPN and SVGIG (reference sequence). V trimming: 2 bases; J trimming: 2 bases; junction bases outside the gene matches: 5. This CDR3 is CAWSRGQVNTGELFF. Here the CDR3 DNA reads TGTGCCTGGAGTAGGGGGCAGGTTAACACCGGGGAGCTGTTTTTT.

The chain employs TRBV13 and TRBJ1-1; D not resolved. Between the trimmed V and J ends, which lost 3 bases and 5 bases, there was a span of 10 bases. Germline V CDR1 and CDR2: PRHDT, FYEKMQ (reference sequence). This CDR3 contains 13 residues. Here the CDR3 DNA reads TGTGCCAGCAGCTTGCAATCGGGGACTGAAGCTTTCTTT. Its translation is CASSLQSGTEAFF. Drawing the rest from reference TRBV13 and TRBJ1-1, the complete variable domain is AAGVIQSPRHLIKEKRETATLKCYPIPRHDTVYWYQQGPGQDPQFLISFYEKMQSDKGSIPDRFSAQQFSDYHSELNMSSLELGDSALYFCASSLQSGTEAFFGQGTRLTVV.

The chain employs TRBV13 and TRBJ2-3; 7 positions match TRBD2. V trimming: 1 base; J trimming: 14 bases; junction bases outside the gene matches: 6. Germline lookup yields CDR1 PRHDT and CDR2 FYEKMQ (reference sequence). There are 12 residues in the CDR3. CDR3: CASSLVGGSGYF. The DNA for the CDR3 is TGTGCCAGCAGCTTAGTTGGCGGGAGTGGGTATTTT.

The chain links TRBV6-1 to TRBJ1-1; D might be TRBD1 (5 bases). Trimming pared 10 bases from V and 9 bases from J, leaving 18 bases between. Germline values: CDR1 MNHNS, CDR2 SASEGT. This CDR3 is 12 amino acids long. CDR3: CATYEAGGKAFF. CDR3 bases: TGTGCCACATACGAAGCCGGGGGGAAAGCTTTCTTT.

V usage is TRBV4-1 and J usage is TRBJ2-7; D is possibly TRBD1 (5 bases). This CDR3 region has 15 residues. The V and J ends lost 1 base and 3 bases respectively, with 13 bases between them. Germline V gene data show CDR1 as MGHRA and CDR2 as YSYEKL. The CDR3 here is CASSQGFRAIYEQYF. CDR3 DNA: TGCGCCAGCAGCCAAGGTTTCAGGGCAATCTACGAGCAGTACTTC.

This clone occurred a few times. The chain is built from TRBV18 and TRBJ2-2; 7 positions agree with TRBD1. There are 15 residues in the CDR3. The germline CDR1 and CDR2 sequences are KGHSH and LQKENI. V lost 1 base to trimming and J lost 3 bases; unmatched junction nucleotides: 2. The CDR3 protein is CASSPQGADTGELFF. The CDR3 DNA follows: TGTGCCAGCTCACCACAGGGGGCGGACACCGGGGAGCTGTTTTTT.

This chain connects TRBV7-9 to TRBJ1-6, with 7 bases fitting TRBD1. This CDR3 is 14 amino acids long. Germline loops: CDR1 SEHNR, CDR2 FQNEAQ (reference sequence). V trimming: 10 bases; J trimming: 4 bases; junction bases outside the gene matches: 7. CDR3 coding DNA: TGTGCCATGCGGGACAGTAGTTATAATTCACCCCTCCACTTT. Its protein product is CAMRDSSYNSPLHF.

V and J are TRBV4-2 and TRBJ2-7; weak D call: TRBD1 (5 bases). The germline V gene encodes CDR1 LGHNA and CDR2 YNFKEQ. V lost 0 bases, J lost 6 bases, and 18 bases lay in between. The CDR3 totals 16 residues. CDR3 residues: CASSQEGQSLASEQYF. DNA of the CDR3: TGTGCCAGCAGCCAAGAGGGGCAGTCACTCGCCTCCGAGCAGTACTTC.

The rearrangement uses TRBV28 and TRBJ2-7; 7 nucleotides match TRBD1. The CDR3 loop spans 15 amino acids. V shed 6 bases and J 12 bases; nucleotides not matched to a gene: 20. The germline V gene has CDR1 MDHEN and CDR2 SYDVKM. CDR3 bases: TGTGCCAGCAGATCCGGGACAGAGAGGTCGACGGGTCTGTACTTC. Encoded protein: CASRSGTERSTGLYF.

The chain recombines TRBV13 with TRBJ2-5, with 8 bases aligning to TRBD1. The CDR3 is 16 residues long. The V segment lost 0 bases and the J segment 5 bases; nucleotides outside the gene matches: 8. CDR1 is PRHDT and CDR2 is FYEKMQ in the germline V gene (reference sequence). The chain's CDR3 is CASSLGQVRGRETQYF. CDR3 sequence (DNA): TGTGCCAGCAGCTTAGGCCAGGTCAGGGGGCGGGAGACCCAGTACTTC.

The count of this clone is one. This rearrangement joins TRBV29-1 to TRBJ2-1, with D perhaps matching TRBD1 (5 bases). V lost 2 bases to trimming and J lost 13 bases, with 18 bases between them. The CDR3 spans 13 residues. Germline-derived CDR1 and CDR2 are SQVTM and ANQGSEA. CDR3 in DNA: TGCAGCGTTGAACGTTTGGCAGGGTCAGGTCAGTTCTTC. Protein product: CSVERLAGSGQFF.

The J gene is TRBJ2-7, the V gene TRBV5-1; tentatively, D is TRBD2 (6 bases). The ends were cut back, 4 bases at V and 2 bases at J, with 13 bases in the middle. The germline V gene encodes CDR1 SGHRS and CDR2 YFSETQ. The CDR3 contains 14 residues. The CDR3 is CASSKEEGPYEQYF. The CDR3 region has the DNA TGCGCCAGCAGCAAGGAGGAGGGCCCCTACGAGCAGTACTTC.

The chain employs TRBV4-2 and TRBJ2-7; weak D call: TRBD1 (6 bases). From germline, CDR1 is LGHNA and CDR2 YNFKEQ. The CDR3 has 15 amino acids. Trimming pared 4 bases from V and 7 bases from J, leaving 20 bases between. The CDR3 loop reads CASSPTGPVLGEQYF. In DNA, the CDR3 is TGTGCCAGCAGCCCGACAGGCCCGGTTTTGGGGGAGCAGTACTTC.

The V call is TRBV12-5, the J call TRBJ2-6; D is unclear. V lost 1 base, J lost 0 bases, and 7 bases lay in between. This CDR3 has 16 amino acids. The germline CDR1 and CDR2 sequences are LGHNT and FRNRAP. The CDR3 DNA sequence: TGTGCTAGTGGTTTGGCCCAGTTCTCTGGGGCCAACGTCCTGACTTTC. Translation gives CASGLAQFSGANVLTF.

This clone has a single count. The rearrangement joins TRBV5-1 to TRBJ1-2; the match to TRBD1 covers 7 bases. Germline lookup yields CDR1 SGHRS and CDR2 YFSETQ. This CDR3 is 14 amino acids long. Germline trimming cut 4 bases from V and 2 bases from J; bases unmatched to any gene: 5. The CDR3 reads CASSLLQGNYGYTF. The CDR3, as DNA: TGCGCCAGCAGCCTGTTACAGGGGAACTATGGCTACACCTTC.

For this clone: The sample holds other DNA sequences that translate to the same CDR3. The chain is built from TRBV18 and TRBJ2-7; TRBD1 matches 8 bases. With V trimmed by 5 bases and J by 3 bases, 6 bases remained unmatched. The CDR3 has 14 residues. Germline loops: CDR1 KGHSH, CDR2 LQKENI. The CDR3 sequence is CASSDYGQGYEQYF. The CDR3 DNA reads as TGTGCCAGCTCAGACTACGGACAGGGCTACGAGCAGTACTTC.

The genes are TRBV2 and TRBJ2-7; 10 bases fit TRBD1. V trimming: 6 bases; J trimming: 7 bases; junction bases outside the gene matches: 15. In germline, CDR1 is SNHLY, CDR2 FYNNEI. The CDR3 covers 16 residues. The CDR3 sequence: CASSLGGTGVGSEQYF. CDR3 DNA sequence: TGTGCCAGCAGCCTAGGTGGGACAGGGGTCGGGAGTGAGCAGTACTTC.

The chain couples TRBV5-1 to TRBJ2-3, with 10 bases that match TRBD2. V lost 2 bases, J lost 5 bases, and 8 bases stayed unmatched. This CDR3 comprises 16 residues. CDR1 SGHRS and CDR2 YFSETQ come from the germline V gene. The CDR3 DNA follows: TGCGCCAGCAGCTTCGCTAGCGGGAGTCGGGGAGATACGCAGTATTTT. Translated: CASSFASGSRGDTQYF.

The CDR3 here is CAITRQENTEAFF. DNA of the CDR3: TGTGCCATCACGCGCCAGGAGAACACTGAAGCTTTCTTT. The gene calls are TRBV10-3 and TRBJ1-1; D is undetermined. V dropped 7 bases and J dropped 1 base, with 10 bases sitting between them. CDR1 is ENHRY, CDR2 SYGVKD, per germline. There are 13 residues in the CDR3.